Included here is one TCR beta chain sequence, with context. This sample stems from a study of CD8 T cells in ankylosing spondylitis. Researchers built TCR beta libraries using quantitative 5'-RACE with molecular barcodes. One entry per CDR3 protein results from TCRdb running MiXCR on the 5' RACE reads. Of 380,000 or so distinct CDR3 sequences listed, roughly 22% are singletons. Per germline, CDR1 MNHEY and CDR2 SVGEGT. V lost 5 bases and J lost 5, with 18 bases in between. This CDR3 region has 15 residues. V gene TRBV6-2 or TRBV6-3 combines with J gene TRBJ2-5; D perhaps matches TRBD1 (6 bases). This TCR was recovered from a male donor with ankylosing spondylitis or in good health (not recorded which). Sequencing was performed on blood, either unsorted or a sorted T cell fraction (not recorded which). CDR3 DNA sequence: TGTGCCAGCAGTAGAGGCCAATTGGGGGCGGAGACCCAGTACTTC. Residues: CASSRGQLGAETQYF.